This T cell receptor beta chain was sequenced for a study of T cell repertoires in cytomegalovirus infection. This clonotype has only one observation. As yet, its antigen is unknown. Via MiXCR, TCRdb re-called the reads, giving one row per CDR3 protein. The sample records roughly 500,000 distinct CDR3 sequences, around a third being singletons. The source was cultured PBMCs, collected from culture after CMV antigen stimulation. This TCR was sampled from a human donor in good health (CMV status not recorded). Some clones in this sample may be carry-over from other donors' samples.

The CDR3 sequence is CASSPDGTQYF. As DNA, the CDR3 is TGTGCCAGCTCACCGGACGGGACCCAGTACTTC. The chain couples TRBV18 to TRBJ2-5; D unclear. CDR1 and CDR2 from the germline V gene are KGHSH and LQKENI. V lost 3 bases and J 7 bases, leaving 6 bases between the germline ends. CDR3 length: 11 amino acids. The whole variable domain, filled in from reference TRBV18 and TRBJ2-5, reads NAGVMQNPRHLVRRRGQEARLRCSPMKGHSHVYWYRQLPEEGLKFMVYLQKENIIDESGMPKERFSAEFPKEGPSILRIQQVVRGDSAAYFCASSPDGTQYFGPGTRLLVL.